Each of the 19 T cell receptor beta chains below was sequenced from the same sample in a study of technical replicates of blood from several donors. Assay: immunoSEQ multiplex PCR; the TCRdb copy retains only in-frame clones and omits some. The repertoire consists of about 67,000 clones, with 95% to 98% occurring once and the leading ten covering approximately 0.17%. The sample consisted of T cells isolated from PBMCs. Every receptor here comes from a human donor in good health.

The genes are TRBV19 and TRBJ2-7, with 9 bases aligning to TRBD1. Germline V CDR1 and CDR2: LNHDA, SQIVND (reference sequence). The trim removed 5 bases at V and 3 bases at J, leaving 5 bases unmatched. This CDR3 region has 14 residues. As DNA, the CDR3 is TGTGCCAGTAGTCCGGCGGGACAGGGCTACGAGCAGTACTTC. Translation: CASSPAGQGYEQYF.

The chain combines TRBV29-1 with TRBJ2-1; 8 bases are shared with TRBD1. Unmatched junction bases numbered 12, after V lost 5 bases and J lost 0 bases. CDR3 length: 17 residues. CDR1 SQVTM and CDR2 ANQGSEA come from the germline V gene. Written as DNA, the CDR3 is TGCAGCGTTATCACTGCTGCCGACAGGGGCTCCTACAATGAGCAGTTCTTC. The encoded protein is CSVITAADRGSYNEQFF.

For the CDR3, the DNA is TGTGCCAGCAGTTTATCAGAGCTAGCGGGAGTTGAGACCCAGTACTTC. Amino acids: CASSLSELAGVETQYF. V gene TRBV28 combines with J gene TRBJ2-5; 10 bases are shared with TRBD2. Germline CDR1 is MDHEN and CDR2 is SYDVKM. V shed 1 base, J shed 5 bases, and the junction held 7 bases outside the gene matches. The CDR3 contains 16 residues.

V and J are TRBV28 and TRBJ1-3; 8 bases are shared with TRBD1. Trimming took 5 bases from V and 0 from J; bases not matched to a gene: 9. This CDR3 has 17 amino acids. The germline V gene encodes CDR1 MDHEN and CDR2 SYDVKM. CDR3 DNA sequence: TGTGCCAGCAGTCGGACAGGGATGCCGTCCTCTGGAAACACCATATATTTT. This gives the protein CASSRTGMPSSGNTIYF.

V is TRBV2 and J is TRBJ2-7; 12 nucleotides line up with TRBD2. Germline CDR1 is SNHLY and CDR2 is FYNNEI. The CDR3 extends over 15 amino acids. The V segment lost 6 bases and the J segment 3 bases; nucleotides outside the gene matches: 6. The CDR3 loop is CASRRTSGTDYEQYF. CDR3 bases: TGTGCCAGCAGGCGGACTAGCGGGACCGACTACGAGCAGTACTTC.

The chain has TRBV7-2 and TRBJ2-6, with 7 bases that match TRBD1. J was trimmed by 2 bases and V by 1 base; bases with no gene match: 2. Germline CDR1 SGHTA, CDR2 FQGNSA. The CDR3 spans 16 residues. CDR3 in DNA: TGTGCCAGCAGCTTAGAAGACAGGGCTGGGGCCAACGTCCTGACTTTC. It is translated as CASSLEDRAGANVLTF.

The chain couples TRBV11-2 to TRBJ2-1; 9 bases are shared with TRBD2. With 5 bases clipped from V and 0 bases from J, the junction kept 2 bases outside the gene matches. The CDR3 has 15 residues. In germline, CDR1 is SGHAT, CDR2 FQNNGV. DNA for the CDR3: TGTGCCAGCAGCACTAGCGGGCGCTCCTACAATGAGCAGTTCTTC. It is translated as CASSTSGRSYNEQFF.

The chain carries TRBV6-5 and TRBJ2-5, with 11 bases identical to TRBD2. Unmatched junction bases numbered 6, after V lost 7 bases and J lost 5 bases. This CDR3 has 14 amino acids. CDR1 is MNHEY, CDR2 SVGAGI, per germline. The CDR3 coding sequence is TGTGCCAGCAATAGCGGGGGGGCCGATGAGACCCAGTACTTC. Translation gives CASNSGGADETQYF.

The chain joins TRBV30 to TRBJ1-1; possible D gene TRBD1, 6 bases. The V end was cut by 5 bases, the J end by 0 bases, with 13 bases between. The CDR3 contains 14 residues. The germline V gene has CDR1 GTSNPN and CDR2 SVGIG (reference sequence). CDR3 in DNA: TGTGCCTGGGAGGCAGGGGCCCTGAACACTGAAGCTTTCTTT. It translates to CAWEAGALNTEAFF.

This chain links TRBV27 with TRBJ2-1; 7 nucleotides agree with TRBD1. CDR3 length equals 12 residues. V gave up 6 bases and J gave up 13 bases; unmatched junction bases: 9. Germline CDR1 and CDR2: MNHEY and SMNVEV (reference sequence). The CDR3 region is CASRPWTGHQFF. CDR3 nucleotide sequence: TGTGCCAGCAGACCATGGACAGGACATCAGTTCTTC.

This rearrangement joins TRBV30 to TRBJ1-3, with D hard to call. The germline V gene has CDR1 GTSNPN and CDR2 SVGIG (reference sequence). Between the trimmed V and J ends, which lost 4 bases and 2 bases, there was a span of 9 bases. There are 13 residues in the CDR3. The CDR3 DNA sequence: TGTGCCTGGATTGGGAGAGCTGGAAACACCATATATTTT. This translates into CAWIGRAGNTIYF. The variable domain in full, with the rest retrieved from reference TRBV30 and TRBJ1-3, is SQTIHQWPATLVQPVGSPLSLECTVEGTSNPNLYWYRQAAGRGLQLLFYSVGIGQISSEVPQNLSASRPQDRQFILSSKKLLLSDSGFYLCAWIGRAGNTIYFGEGSWLTVV.

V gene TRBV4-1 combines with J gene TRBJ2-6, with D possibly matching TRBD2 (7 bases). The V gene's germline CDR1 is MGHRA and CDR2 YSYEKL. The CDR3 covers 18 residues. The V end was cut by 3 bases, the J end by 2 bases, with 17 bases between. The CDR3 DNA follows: TGCGCCAGCAGCCACCACCCTAGGGGGGGCACTGGGGCCAACGTCCTGACTTTC. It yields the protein CASSHHPRGGTGANVLTF.

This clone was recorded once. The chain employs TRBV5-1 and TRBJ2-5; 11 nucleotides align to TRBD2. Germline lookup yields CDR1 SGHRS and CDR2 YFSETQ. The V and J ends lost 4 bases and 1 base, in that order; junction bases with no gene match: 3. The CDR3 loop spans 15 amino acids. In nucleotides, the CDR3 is TGCGCCAGCAGCCCGGGACTAGCGGCCCAAGAGACCCAGTACTTC. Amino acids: CASSPGLAAQETQYF.

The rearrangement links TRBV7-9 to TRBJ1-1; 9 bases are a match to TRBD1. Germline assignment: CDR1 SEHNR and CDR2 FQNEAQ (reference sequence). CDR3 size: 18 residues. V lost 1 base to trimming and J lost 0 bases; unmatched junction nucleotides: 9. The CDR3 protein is CASSLEGQGKDMNTEAFF. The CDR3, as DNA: TGTGCCAGCAGCTTAGAGGGACAGGGTAAAGACATGAACACTGAAGCTTTCTTT.

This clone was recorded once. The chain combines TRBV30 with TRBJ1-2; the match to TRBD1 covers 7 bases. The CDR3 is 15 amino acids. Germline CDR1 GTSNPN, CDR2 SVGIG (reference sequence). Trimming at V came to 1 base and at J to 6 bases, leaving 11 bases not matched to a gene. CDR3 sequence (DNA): TGTGCCTGGAGTGCGCCATATAGGGGGCGAGATGGCTACACCTTC. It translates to CAWSAPYRGRDGYTF.

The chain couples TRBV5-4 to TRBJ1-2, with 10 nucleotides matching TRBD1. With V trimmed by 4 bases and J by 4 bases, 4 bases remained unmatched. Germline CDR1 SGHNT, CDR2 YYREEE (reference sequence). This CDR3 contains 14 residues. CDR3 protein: CASSPRDRGYGYTF. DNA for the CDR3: TGTGCCAGCAGCCCGAGGGACAGGGGCTATGGCTACACCTTC.

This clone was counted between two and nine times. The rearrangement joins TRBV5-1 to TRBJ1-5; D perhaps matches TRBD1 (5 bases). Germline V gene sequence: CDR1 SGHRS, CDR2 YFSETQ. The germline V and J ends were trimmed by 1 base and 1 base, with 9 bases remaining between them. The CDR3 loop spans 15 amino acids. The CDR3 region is CASSLMAGSNQPQHF. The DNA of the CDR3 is TGCGCCAGCAGCTTGATGGCAGGGAGCAATCAGCCCCAGCATTTT.

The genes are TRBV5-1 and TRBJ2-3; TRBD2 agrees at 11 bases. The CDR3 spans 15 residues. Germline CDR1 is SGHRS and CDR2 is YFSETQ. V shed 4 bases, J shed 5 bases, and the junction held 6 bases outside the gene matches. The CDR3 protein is CASSTTTSGVDTQYF. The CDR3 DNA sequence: TGCGCCAGCAGCACGACGACTAGCGGGGTAGATACGCAGTATTTT.

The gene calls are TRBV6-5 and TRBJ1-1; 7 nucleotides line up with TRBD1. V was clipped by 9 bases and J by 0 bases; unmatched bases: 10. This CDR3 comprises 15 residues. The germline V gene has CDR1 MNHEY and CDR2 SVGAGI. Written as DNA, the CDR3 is TGTGCCAGGTCCGGGACAGAGTGCATGAACACTGAAGCTTTCTTT. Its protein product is CARSGTECMNTEAFF.